Shown below are 32 T cell receptor beta chains from a single sample sequenced in a study of blood T cell repertoires in COVID-19. Method: immunoSEQ multiplex PCR; TCRdb's copy keeps in-frame clones and lacks some. The sample comprises about 180,000 clones, roughly four fifths of which are singletons, and under 10% rests with the top ten. The specimen sequenced was peripheral blood. The receptors here all came from a woman aged 70-85 years with COVID-19, enrolled during active disease.

The chain recombines TRBV6-2 or TRBV6-3 with TRBJ2-3; the D gene is possibly TRBD2 (5 bases). Per the germline V gene, CDR1 is MNHEY and CDR2 is SVGEGT. The CDR3 length is 15 residues. The V end lost 2 bases, the J end lost 7 bases, and 16 bases lay between the germline ends. In DNA, the CDR3 is TGTGCCAGCAGTTACGAGCGGTACCAGCGGAATACGCAGTATTTT. It yields the protein CASSYERYQRNTQYF.

The chain has TRBV29-1 and TRBJ1-1, with TRBD1 matching over 7 bases. CDR3 size: 16 residues. CDR1 SQVTM and CDR2 ANQGSEA come from the germline V gene. Unmatched junction bases numbered 11, after V lost 4 bases and J lost 0 bases. CDR3 sequence reads: CSVVGRQGSLNTEAFF. Written as DNA, the CDR3 is TGCAGCGTTGTGGGGCGACAGGGCTCCTTGAACACTGAAGCTTTCTTT.

The chain employs TRBV6-5 and TRBJ1-1; weak D call: TRBD1 (6 bases). The germline V and J ends were trimmed by 7 bases and 6 bases, with 15 bases remaining between them. CDR3 length equals 13 residues. The germline V gene encodes CDR1 MNHEY and CDR2 SVGAGI. As DNA, the CDR3 is TGTGCCAGCAACCCACAGGGAAAATCTGAAGCTTTCTTT. Protein: CASNPQGKSEAFF.

This chain uses TRBV6-1 with TRBJ2-3, with D perhaps TRBD2 (6 bases). Germline V lookup: CDR1 MNHNS, CDR2 SASEGT. V shed 2 bases and J shed 0 bases, with 12 bases lying between them. The CDR3 runs to 16 residues. This CDR3 is CASSELGGGSTDTQYF. In DNA form, the CDR3 reads TGTGCCAGCAGTGAACTAGGTGGGGGGAGCACAGATACGCAGTATTTT.

This clone occurred once. The gene calls are TRBV5-1 and TRBJ2-7; 11 bases fit TRBD2. V shed 0 bases and J 4 bases; nucleotides not matched to a gene: 9. Germline V CDR1 and CDR2: SGHRS, YFSETQ. The CDR3 sequence is 17 residues long. The CDR3, as DNA: TGCGCCAGCAGCTTGGCCCCTTTTTCTAGCGGGAGGTACGAGCAGTACTTC. Translated, it gives CASSLAPFSSGRYEQYF.

This clone was detected once. The chain links TRBV30 to TRBJ1-2; possible D gene TRBD1, 5 bases. The germline V gene encodes CDR1 GTSNPN and CDR2 SVGIG (reference sequence). This CDR3 contains 12 residues. Trimming cost V 3 bases and J 5 bases, with 10 bases left between them. The CDR3: CAWSGDSYGYTF. In DNA form, the CDR3 reads TGTGCCTGGAGCGGAGACAGTTATGGCTACACCTTC.

The J gene is TRBJ1-4, the V gene TRBV7-9; tentative D call: TRBD1 (5 bases). The V gene lost 5 bases and the J gene lost 8 bases, with 18 bases spanning the gap. The V gene's germline CDR1 is SEHNR and CDR2 FQNEAQ (reference sequence). This CDR3 region has 15 residues. DNA of the CDR3: TGTGCCAGCAGCGAACCCGGGACTCGTGGGGAAAAACTGTTTTTT. Translated: CASSEPGTRGEKLFF.

The sample holds a few counts of this clone. The chain uses TRBV18 and TRBJ1-4; 7 bases agree with TRBD1. The J segment lost 7 bases and the V segment lost 1 base, leaving 3 bases of the junction unmatched. The CDR3 sequence is 14 residues long. Germline CDR1 and CDR2: KGHSH and LQKENI. The CDR3 loop is CASSPRQGGEKLFF. In DNA form, the CDR3 reads TGTGCCAGCTCACCACGACAGGGAGGTGAAAAACTGTTTTTT.

The V gene is TRBV5-1, the J gene TRBJ2-3; D possibly corresponds to TRBD2 (5 bases). Between the trimmed V and J ends, which lost 2 bases and 3 bases, there was a span of 10 bases. This CDR3 has 14 amino acids. CDR1 is SGHRS and CDR2 is YFSETQ in the germline V gene. CDR3 in amino acids: CASSFGSGTDTQYF. CDR3 DNA: TGCGCCAGCAGCTTTGGCTCGGGAACAGATACGCAGTATTTT.

J is TRBJ2-5 and V is TRBV5-1; TRBD1 is a possible D gene (9 bases). Per germline, CDR1 SGHRS and CDR2 YFSETQ. The CDR3 loop spans 17 amino acids. Trimming took 4 bases from V and 9 from J, leaving 28 bases between them. CDR3 residues: CASSLDVAGQGHGAQYF. As DNA, the CDR3 is TGCGCCAGCAGCCTTGACGTAGCGGGACAGGGTCATGGTGCCCAGTACTTC.

The genes are TRBV11-2 and TRBJ2-1; 7 bases match TRBD2. CDR1 and CDR2 (germline): SGHAT, FQNNGV. With V trimmed by 5 bases and J by 7 bases, 8 bases remained unmatched. The CDR3 length is 14 residues. The CDR3 sequence is CASSDRGSGNEQFF. CDR3 bases: TGTGCCAGCAGCGATCGGGGTAGCGGGAATGAGCAGTTCTTC.

The chain couples TRBV4-3 to TRBJ2-7; 10 bases map to TRBD2. Trimming took 3 bases from V and 9 from J; bases not matched to a gene: 8. The CDR3 totals 14 residues. Germline V CDR1 and CDR2: LGHNA, YSLEER. CDR3 sequence: CASSQSSSGSGQYF. The CDR3 region has the DNA TGCGCCAGCAGCCAGAGCTCTAGCGGGAGCGGGCAGTACTTC.

In this sample, this clone turned up once. This sequence joins TRBV24-1 and TRBJ2-5, with D possibly matching TRBD2 (6 bases). The V end was cut by 6 bases, the J end by 4 bases, with 8 bases between. Germline V CDR1 and CDR2: KGHDR, SFDVKD. The CDR3 consists of 12 residues. The CDR3 bases are TGTGCCACCAGTAGAGCGGGAGAGACCCAGTACTTC. Protein product: CATSRAGETQYF.

The chain carries TRBV30 and TRBJ2-1; 7 positions agree with TRBD2. The CDR3 is 15 amino acids. Germline V CDR1 and CDR2: GTSNPN, SVGIG (reference sequence). The trim removed 4 bases at V and 2 bases at J, leaving 8 bases unmatched. CDR3 bases: TGTGCCTGGAAGGCAGCGGGATCAGCCTACAATGAGCAGTTCTTC. Protein sequence: CAWKAAGSAYNEQFF.

The chain joins TRBV28 to TRBJ1-5; no clear D gene. The V end lost 5 bases, the J end lost 4 bases, and 15 bases lay between the germline ends. CDR3 size: 15 residues. Germline loops: CDR1 MDHEN, CDR2 SYDVKM. In DNA, the CDR3 is TGTGCCAGCAGTCCCAACCTCAGTATGAATCAGCCCCAGCATTTT. Its protein is CASSPNLSMNQPQHF.

V and J are TRBV9 and TRBJ2-3; TRBD2 might be the D (6 bases). Trimming cost V 0 bases and J 0 bases, with 14 bases left between them. Germline V lookup: CDR1 SGDLS, CDR2 YYNGEE. There are 17 residues in the CDR3. CDR3 DNA: TGTGCCAGCAGCGTAGAGGAGGGGCGGCCGAGCACAGATACGCAGTATTTT. Protein product: CASSVEEGRPSTDTQYF.

The chain recombines TRBV6-4 with TRBJ1-2; D unresolved. V lost 0 bases and J lost 8, with 16 bases in between. There are 15 residues in the CDR3. The germline V gene encodes CDR1 MRHNA and CDR2 SNTAGT. The CDR3 here is CASSDSGGKGVGYTF. In nucleotides, the CDR3 is TGTGCCAGCAGTGACTCGGGAGGGAAGGGAGTCGGCTACACCTTC.

This clone was observed a single time. The chain carries TRBV7-9 and TRBJ1-2; perhaps TRBD1 as D (6 bases). CDR3 length: 14 residues. Germline-derived CDR1 and CDR2 are SEHNR and FQNEAQ (reference sequence). V dropped 0 bases and J dropped 4 bases, with 9 bases sitting between them. The CDR3 DNA reads TGTGCCAGCAGCTTAGCAGGACAGCCCTATGGCTACACCTTC. Translating it yields CASSLAGQPYGYTF.

This sequence joins TRBV5-1 and TRBJ2-2, with TRBD2 matching over 9 bases. V gave up 4 bases and J gave up 6 bases; unmatched junction bases: 7. CDR1 SGHRS and CDR2 YFSETQ come from the germline V gene. This CDR3 has 15 amino acids. CDR3 sequence (DNA): TGCGCCAGCAGCGCTAGCGGGACCATGGCCGGGGAGCTGTTTTTT. Translated, it gives CASSASGTMAGELFF.

The V call is TRBV5-1, the J call TRBJ1-6; 8 bases match TRBD1. The ends lost 4 bases at V and 7 bases at J; junction bases unmatched: 4. The CDR3 runs to 14 residues. CDR1 SGHRS and CDR2 YFSETQ come from the germline V gene. The CDR3 is CASSTTGDNSPLHF. The CDR3 region has the DNA TGCGCCAGCAGCACGACAGGGGACAATTCACCCCTCCACTTT.

The gene calls are TRBV18 and TRBJ1-2, with TRBD1 identical over 7 bases. Trimming cost V 3 bases and J 1 base; bases outside gene matches: 5. The CDR3 consists of 15 residues. The germline gives CDR1 KGHSH, CDR2 LQKENI. The CDR3, as DNA: TGTGCCAGCTCACCCACAGGGGCCCTTAACTATGGCTACACCTTC. Protein: CASSPTGALNYGYTF.

The DNA for the CDR3 is TGTGCCAGCAGCTTAGCCCGACCAGGGCTTAGCTCCTACAATGAGCAGTTCTTC. Its translation: CASSLARPGLSSYNEQFF. This chain joins TRBV7-6 and TRBJ2-1, with a tentative D call TRBD1 (5 bases). Germline loops: CDR1 SGHVS, CDR2 FNYEAQ. The length of the CDR3 is 18 residues. V lost 0 bases to trimming and J lost 0 bases, with 15 bases between them. Filled out from reference TRBV7-6 and TRBJ2-1, the complete variable domain reads GAGVSQSPRYKVTKRGQDVALRCDPISGHVSLYWYRQALGQGPEFLTYFNYEAQQDKSGLPNDRFSAERPEGSISTLTIQRTEQRDSAMYRCASSLARPGLSSYNEQFFGPGTRLTVL.

The chain links TRBV6-5 to TRBJ2-7; 11 bases align to TRBD1. This CDR3 spans 14 amino acids. Germline-derived CDR1 and CDR2 are MNHEY and SVGAGI. After removal of 7 bases from V and 5 bases from J, the junction contained 7 bases not matched to a gene. Written as DNA, the CDR3 is TGTGCCAGCACCTACCGGGACAGGGGGAACGAGCAGTACTTC. This codes for CASTYRDRGNEQYF.

The chain links TRBV7-2 to TRBJ2-1, with TRBD1 matching 8 bases. With V trimmed by 4 bases and J by 7 bases, 6 bases remained unmatched. The CDR3 sequence is 14 residues long. Germline V gives CDR1 SGHTA, CDR2 FQGNSA. The CDR3 here is CASSSDRVTNEQFF. The CDR3 DNA is TGTGCCAGCAGCTCGGACAGGGTTACTAATGAGCAGTTCTTC.

The rearrangement joins TRBV5-4 to TRBJ2-1, with 14 bases aligning to TRBD2. Germline values: CDR1 SGHNT, CDR2 YYREEE (reference sequence). This CDR3 comprises 17 residues. The V segment lost 4 bases and the J segment 4 bases; nucleotides outside the gene matches: 7. The CDR3 nucleotides are TGTGCCAGCAGCCCGACTAGCGGGAGGGCCTCATACAATGAGCAGTTCTTC. Translated, it gives CASSPTSGRASYNEQFF.

J is TRBJ2-1 and V is TRBV29-1; TRBD2 agrees at 7 bases. Trimming cost V 6 bases and J 7 bases; bases outside gene matches: 15. CDR3 length equals 15 residues. CDR1 SQVTM and CDR2 ANQGSEA come from the germline V gene. CDR3: CSVPPGGGYFNEQFF. The CDR3 nucleotides are TGCAGCGTACCCCCGGGAGGAGGATACTTTAATGAGCAGTTCTTC.

The V call is TRBV5-1, the J call TRBJ2-1, with D possibly TRBD1 on 9 matching bases. CDR3 length equals 16 residues. The V and J ends lost 6 bases and 15 bases respectively, with 31 bases between them. Germline V gene lookup returns CDR1 SGHRS and CDR2 YFSETQ. The CDR3 sequence: CASTPGTGTLAGRRFF. The DNA of the CDR3 is TGCGCCAGCACCCCAGGGACAGGGACCCTAGCGGGCCGGCGGTTCTTC. Looking up the rest from reference TRBV5-1 and TRBJ2-1 gives the full variable domain: KAGVTQTPRYLIKTRGQQVTLSCSPISGHRSVSWYQQTPGQGLQFLFEYFSETQRNKGNFPGRFSGRQFSNSRSEMNVSTLELGDSALYLCASTPGTGTLAGRRFFGPGTRLTVL.

CDR3 sequence reads: CASAQGRGYNEQFF. DNA of the CDR3: TGTGCCAGCGCTCAGGGGCGAGGGTACAATGAGCAGTTCTTC. V is TRBV9 and J is TRBJ2-1, with a tentative D call TRBD1 (6 bases). Trimming left V 7 bases short and J 4 bases short, with 15 bases between. Germline CDR1 and CDR2: SGDLS and YYNGEE. CDR3 length: 14 amino acids.

V is TRBV4-1 and J is TRBJ1-5; TRBD1 matches at 8 bases. Germline CDR1 and CDR2: MGHRA and YSYEKL. CDR3 size: 16 residues. J gave up 6 bases and V 3 bases, and 10 bases lay outside the gene matches. The CDR3 is CASSQGSGGAFQPQHF. CDR3 DNA: TGCGCCAGCAGCCAGGGATCAGGGGGCGCCTTTCAGCCCCAGCATTTT.

The chain combines TRBV7-6 with TRBJ1-5; D gene uncertain. Trimming cost V 0 bases and J 7 bases, with 13 bases left between them. Germline V gene sequence: CDR1 SGHVS, CDR2 FNYEAQ. CDR3 size: 15 residues. The CDR3 DNA is TGTGCCAGCAGCTTAGCGGTTGGGCAGAACCAGCCCCAGCATTTT. It translates to CASSLAVGQNQPQHF.

This chain connects TRBV5-1 to TRBJ2-6; perhaps TRBD1 as D (7 bases). This CDR3 spans 17 amino acids. CDR1 and CDR2 from the germline V gene are SGHRS and YFSETQ. V was clipped by 4 bases and J by 0 bases, with 14 bases between them. DNA of the CDR3: TGCGCCAGCAGCGGCGGGACAGACTTCTCTGGGGCCAACGTCCTGACTTTC. As protein: CASSGGTDFSGANVLTF.

The chain has TRBV15 and TRBJ2-3; TRBD2 might be the D (5 bases). CDR1 is LNHNV and CDR2 is YYDKDF in the germline V gene (reference sequence). V was pared by 0 bases and J by 1 base, with 20 bases between. The CDR3 has 19 residues. CDR3 bases: TGTGCCACCAGCAGAGATTCGCGGTTGGGGAAGGAGGGCACAGATACGCAGTATTTT. Protein: CATSRDSRLGKEGTDTQYF.